This T cell receptor (beta chain) is from a study of blood T cell repertoires in COVID-19. Some clones are missing from TCRdb's copy, which holds only in-frame ones; the method was immunoSEQ multiplex PCR. The sample consists of roughly 330,000 clones, about 83% of them appearing once. Germline V lookup: CDR1 SGHTS, CDR2 YDEGEE. V lost 2 bases, J lost 0 bases, and 9 bases lay in between. The CDR3 is made up of 15 amino acids. The clonotype was recovered from a woman in her forties or fifties with acute or convalescent COVID-19. The rearrangement uses TRBV5-8 and TRBJ1-5; no clear D gene. Sequencing was carried out using peripheral blood. In nucleotides, the CDR3 is TGTGCCAGCAGCTTACACCCAAATAGCAATCAGCCCCAGCATTTT. It encodes CASSLHPNSNQPQHF.